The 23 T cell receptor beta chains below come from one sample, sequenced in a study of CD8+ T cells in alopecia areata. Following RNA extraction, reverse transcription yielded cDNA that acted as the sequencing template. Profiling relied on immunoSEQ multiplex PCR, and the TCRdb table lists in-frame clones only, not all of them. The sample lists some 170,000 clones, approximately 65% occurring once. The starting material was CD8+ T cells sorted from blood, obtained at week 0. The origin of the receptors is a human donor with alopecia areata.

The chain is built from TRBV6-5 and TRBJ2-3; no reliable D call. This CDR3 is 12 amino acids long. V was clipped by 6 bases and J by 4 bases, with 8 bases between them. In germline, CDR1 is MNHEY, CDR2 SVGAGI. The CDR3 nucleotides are TGTGCCAGCAGATCTTTACCAGATACGCAGTATTTT. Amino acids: CASRSLPDTQYF.

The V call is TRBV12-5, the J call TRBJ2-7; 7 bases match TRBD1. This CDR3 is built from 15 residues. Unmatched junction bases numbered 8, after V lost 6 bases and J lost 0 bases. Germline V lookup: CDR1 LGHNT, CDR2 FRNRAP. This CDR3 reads CASGDRDLGSYEQYF. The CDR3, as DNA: TGTGCTAGTGGCGACAGGGACCTTGGCTCCTACGAGCAGTACTTC.

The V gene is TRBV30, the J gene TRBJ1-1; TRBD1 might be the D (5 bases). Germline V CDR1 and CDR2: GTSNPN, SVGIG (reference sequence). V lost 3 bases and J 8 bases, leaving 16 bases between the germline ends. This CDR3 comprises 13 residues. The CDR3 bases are TGTGCCTGGAGATTCAGTTCTCGGACAGAAGCTTTCTTT. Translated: CAWRFSSRTEAFF. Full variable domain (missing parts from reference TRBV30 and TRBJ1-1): SQTIHQWPATLVQPVGSPLSLECTVEGTSNPNLYWYRQAAGRGLQLLFYSVGIGQISSEVPQNLSASRPQDRQFILSSKKLLLSDSGFYLCAWRFSSRTEAFFGQGTRLTVV.

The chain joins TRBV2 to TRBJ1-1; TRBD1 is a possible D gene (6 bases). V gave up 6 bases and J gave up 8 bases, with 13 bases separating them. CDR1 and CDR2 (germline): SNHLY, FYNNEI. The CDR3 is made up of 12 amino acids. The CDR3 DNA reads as TGTGCCAGCAGGACATACAGGGAGGAAGCTTTCTTT. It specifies CASRTYREEAFF.

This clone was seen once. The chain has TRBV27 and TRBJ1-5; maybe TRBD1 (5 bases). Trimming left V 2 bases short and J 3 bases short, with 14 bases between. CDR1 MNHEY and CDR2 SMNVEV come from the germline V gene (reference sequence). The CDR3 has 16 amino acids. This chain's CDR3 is CASSLGPGGFNQPQHF. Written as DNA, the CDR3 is TGTGCCAGCAGTTTAGGACCCGGGGGGTTCAATCAGCCCCAGCATTTT.

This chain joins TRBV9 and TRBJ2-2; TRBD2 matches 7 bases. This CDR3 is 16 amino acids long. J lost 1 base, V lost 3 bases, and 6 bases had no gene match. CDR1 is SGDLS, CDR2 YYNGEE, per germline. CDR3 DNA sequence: TGTGCCAGCAGCGGTATTGGCGGGGGGAACACCGGGGAGCTGTTTTTT. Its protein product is CASSGIGGGNTGELFF.

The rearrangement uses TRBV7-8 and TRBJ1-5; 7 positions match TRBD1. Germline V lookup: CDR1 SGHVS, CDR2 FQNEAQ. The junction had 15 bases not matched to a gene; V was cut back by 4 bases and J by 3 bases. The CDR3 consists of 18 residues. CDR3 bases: TGTGCCAGCAGCTCAACATTAAACACAGGGGACGACAATCAGCCCCAGCATTTT. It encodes CASSSTLNTGDDNQPQHF. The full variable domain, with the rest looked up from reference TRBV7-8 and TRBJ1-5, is GAGVSQSPRYKVAKRGQDVALRCDPISGHVSLFWYQQALGQGPEFLTYFQNEAQLDKSGLPSDRFFAERPEGSVSTLKIQRTQQEDSAVYLCASSSTLNTGDDNQPQHFGDGTRLSIL.

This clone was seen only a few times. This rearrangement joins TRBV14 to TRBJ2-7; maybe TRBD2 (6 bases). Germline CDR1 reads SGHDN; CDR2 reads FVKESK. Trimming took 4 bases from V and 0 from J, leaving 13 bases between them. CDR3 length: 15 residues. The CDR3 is CASSLRRGSSYEQYF. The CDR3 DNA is TGTGCCAGCAGCCTCCGACGGGGGAGCTCCTACGAGCAGTACTTC.

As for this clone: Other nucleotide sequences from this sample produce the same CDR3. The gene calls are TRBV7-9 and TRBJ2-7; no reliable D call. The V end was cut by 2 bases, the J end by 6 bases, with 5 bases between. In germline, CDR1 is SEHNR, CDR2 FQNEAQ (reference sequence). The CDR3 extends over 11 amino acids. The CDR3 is CASSLRSEQYF. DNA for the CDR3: TGTGCCAGCAGCTTACGGTCCGAGCAGTACTTC.

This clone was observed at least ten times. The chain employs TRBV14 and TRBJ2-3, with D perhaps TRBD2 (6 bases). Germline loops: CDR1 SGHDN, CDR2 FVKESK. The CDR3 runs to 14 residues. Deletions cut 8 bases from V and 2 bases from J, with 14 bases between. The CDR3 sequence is CASSAGRHTDTQYF. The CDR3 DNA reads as TGTGCCAGCTCCGCGGGACGCCACACAGATACGCAGTATTTT.

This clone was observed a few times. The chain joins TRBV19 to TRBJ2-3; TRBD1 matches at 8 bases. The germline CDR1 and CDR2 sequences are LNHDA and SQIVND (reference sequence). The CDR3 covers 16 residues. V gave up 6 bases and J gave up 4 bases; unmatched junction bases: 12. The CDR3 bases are TGTGCCAGTAGCCCCGTTCCCCTGGACAGGGCAGATACGCAGTATTTT. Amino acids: CASSPVPLDRADTQYF. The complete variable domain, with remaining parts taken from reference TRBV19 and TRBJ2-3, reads DGGITQSPKYLFRKEGQNVTLSCEQNLNHDAMYWYRQDPGQGLRLIYYSQIVNDFQKGDIAEGYSVSREKKESFPLTVTSAQKNPTAFYLCASSPVPLDRADTQYFGPGTRLTVL.

CDR3 sequence reads: CASSLGRYEQYF. The CDR3 bases are TGTGCCAGCAGTCTAGGCCGGTACGAGCAGTACTTC. V is TRBV25-1 and J is TRBJ2-7; D unclear. The germline V gene has CDR1 MGHDK and CDR2 SYGVNS. The CDR3 is 12 residues long. V was shortened by 5 bases and J by 4 bases, with 9 bases between the two germline ends.

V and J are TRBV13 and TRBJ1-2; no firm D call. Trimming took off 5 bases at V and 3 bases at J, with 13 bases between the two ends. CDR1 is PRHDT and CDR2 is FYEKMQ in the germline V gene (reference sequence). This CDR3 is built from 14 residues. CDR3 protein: CASSGTTGHYGYTF. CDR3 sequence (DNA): TGTGCCAGCAGCGGAACCACCGGGCACTATGGCTACACCTTC.

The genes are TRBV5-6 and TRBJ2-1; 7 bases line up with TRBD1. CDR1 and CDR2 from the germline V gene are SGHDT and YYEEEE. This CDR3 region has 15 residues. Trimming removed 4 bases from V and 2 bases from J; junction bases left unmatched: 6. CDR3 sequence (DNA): TGTGCCAGCAGCGGCACAGGGGTACCCTACAATGAGCAGTTCTTC. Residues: CASSGTGVPYNEQFF. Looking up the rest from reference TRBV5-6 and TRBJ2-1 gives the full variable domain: DAGVTQSPTHLIKTRGQQVTLRCSPKSGHDTVSWYQQALGQGPQFIFQYYEEEERQRGNFPDRFSGHQFPNYSSELNVNALLLGDSALYLCASSGTGVPYNEQFFGPGTRLTVL.

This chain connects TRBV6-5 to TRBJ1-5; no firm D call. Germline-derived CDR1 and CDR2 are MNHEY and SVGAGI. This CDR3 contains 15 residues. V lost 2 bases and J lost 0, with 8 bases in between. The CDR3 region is CASSYGDPSNQPQHF. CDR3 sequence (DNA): TGTGCCAGCAGTTACGGAGATCCTAGCAATCAGCCCCAGCATTTT.

The CDR3 loop is CASSHEGPGANTEAFF. Here the CDR3 DNA reads TGTGCCAGCAGCCATGAGGGGCCAGGGGCGAACACTGAAGCTTTCTTT. The chain joins TRBV4-2 to TRBJ1-1; a possible D gene is TRBD1 (6 bases). The germline V and J ends were trimmed by 3 bases and 1 base, with 15 bases remaining between them. The CDR3 is 16 residues long. The germline V gene has CDR1 LGHNA and CDR2 YNFKEQ.

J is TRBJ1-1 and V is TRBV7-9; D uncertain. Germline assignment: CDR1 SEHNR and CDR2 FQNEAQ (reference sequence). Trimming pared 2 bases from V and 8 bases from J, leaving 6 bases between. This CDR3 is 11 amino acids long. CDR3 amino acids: CASSLTDEAFF. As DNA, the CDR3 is TGTGCCAGCAGCTTAACCGACGAAGCTTTCTTT.

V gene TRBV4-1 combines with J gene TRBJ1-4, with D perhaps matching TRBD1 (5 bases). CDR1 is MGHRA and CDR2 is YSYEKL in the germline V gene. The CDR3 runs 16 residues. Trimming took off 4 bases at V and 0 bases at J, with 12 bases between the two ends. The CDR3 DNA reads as TGCGCCAGCAGCCCCTCGGGAGGGGCAACTAATGAAAAACTGTTTTTT. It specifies CASSPSGGATNEKLFF.

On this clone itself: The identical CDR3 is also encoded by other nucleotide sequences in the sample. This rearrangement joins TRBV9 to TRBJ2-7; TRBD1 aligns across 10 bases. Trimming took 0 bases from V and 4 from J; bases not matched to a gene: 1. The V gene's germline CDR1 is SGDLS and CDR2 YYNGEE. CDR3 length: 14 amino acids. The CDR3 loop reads CASSVGDRGYEQYF. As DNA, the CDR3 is TGTGCCAGCAGCGTAGGGGACAGGGGATACGAGCAGTACTTC.

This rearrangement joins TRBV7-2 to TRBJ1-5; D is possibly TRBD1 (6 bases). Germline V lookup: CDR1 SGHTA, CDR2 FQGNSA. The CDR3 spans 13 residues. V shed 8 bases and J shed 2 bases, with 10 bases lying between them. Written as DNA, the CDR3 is TGTGCCAGCGGGGGGCGGCGCAATCAGCCCCAGCATTTT. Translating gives CASGGRRNQPQHF.

CDR3 protein: CAWTKIDSGAYEQYF. Here the CDR3 DNA reads TGTGCCTGGACAAAAATCGATAGCGGCGCCTACGAGCAGTACTTC. The gene calls are TRBV30 and TRBJ2-7, with D perhaps TRBD2 (6 bases). CDR3 length: 15 amino acids. Trimming removed 4 bases from V and 2 bases from J, with 18 bases in between. Germline V gives CDR1 GTSNPN, CDR2 SVGIG (reference sequence).

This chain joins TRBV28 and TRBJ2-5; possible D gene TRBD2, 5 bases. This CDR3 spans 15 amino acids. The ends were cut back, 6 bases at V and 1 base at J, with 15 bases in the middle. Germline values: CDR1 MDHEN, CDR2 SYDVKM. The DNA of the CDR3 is TGTGCCAGCAGCCCGGGGATGGGCAGCCAAGAGACCCAGTACTTC. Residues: CASSPGMGSQETQYF. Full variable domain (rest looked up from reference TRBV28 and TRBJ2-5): DVKVTQSSRYLVKRTGEKVFLECVQDMDHENMFWYRQDPGLGLRLIYFSYDVKMKEKGDIPEGYSVSREKKERFSLILESASTNQTSMYLCASSPGMGSQETQYFGPGTRLLVL.

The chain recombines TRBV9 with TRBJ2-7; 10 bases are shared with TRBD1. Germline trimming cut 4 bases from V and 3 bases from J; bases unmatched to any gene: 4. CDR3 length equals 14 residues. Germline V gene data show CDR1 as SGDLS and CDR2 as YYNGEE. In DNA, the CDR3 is TGTGCCAGCAGCAAACGGACAGGGGGCTACGAGCAGTACTTC. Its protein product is CASSKRTGGYEQYF. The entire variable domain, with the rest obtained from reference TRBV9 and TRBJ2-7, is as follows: DSGVTQTPKHLITATGQRVTLRCSPRSGDLSVYWYQQSLDQGLQFLIQYYNGEERAKGNILERFSAQQFPDLHSELNLSSLELGDSALYFCASSKRTGGYEQYFGPGTRLTVT.